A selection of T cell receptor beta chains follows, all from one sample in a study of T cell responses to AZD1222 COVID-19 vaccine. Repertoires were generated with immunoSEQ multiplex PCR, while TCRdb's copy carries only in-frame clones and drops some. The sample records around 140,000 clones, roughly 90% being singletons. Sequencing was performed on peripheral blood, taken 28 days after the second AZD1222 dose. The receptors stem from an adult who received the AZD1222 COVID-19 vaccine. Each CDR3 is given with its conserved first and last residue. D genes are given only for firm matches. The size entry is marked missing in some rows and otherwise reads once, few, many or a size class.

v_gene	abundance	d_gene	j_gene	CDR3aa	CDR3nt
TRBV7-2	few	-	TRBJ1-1	CASSFRFSGTEAFF	TGTGCCAGCAGCTTCAGGTTCTCGGGTACTGAAGCTTTCTTT
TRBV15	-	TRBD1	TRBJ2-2	CATSRDRGYTGELFF	TGTGCCACCAGCAGGGACAGGGGGTACACCGGGGAGCTGTTTTTT
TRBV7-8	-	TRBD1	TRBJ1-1	CASSLAGRGRNGEAFF	TGTGCCAGCAGCTTAGCTGGGAGGGGGCGTAACGGTGAAGCTTTCTTT
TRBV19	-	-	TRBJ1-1	CASSPARGGHTEAFF	TGTGCCAGTAGCCCCGCGAGGGGCGGGCACACTGAAGCTTTCTTT
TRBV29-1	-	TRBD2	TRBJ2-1	CSGRLAGADNEQFF	TGCAGCGGCCGACTAGCGGGGGCTGACAATGAGCAGTTCTTC
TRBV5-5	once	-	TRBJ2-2	CASSLAWDRPSTGELFF	TGTGCCAGCAGCTTGGCGTGGGACCGGCCCAGCACCGGGGAGCTGTTTTTT
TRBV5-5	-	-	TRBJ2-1	CASSLDSSSSYNEQFF	TGTGCCAGCAGCTTGGACAGCTCCTCCTCCTACAATGAGCAGTTCTTC
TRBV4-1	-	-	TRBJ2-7	CASSPSTSGSYEQYF	TGCGCCAGCAGCCCCTCTACCAGCGGATCCTACGAGCAGTACTTT
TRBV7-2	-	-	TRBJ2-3	CASSWSAHHTSSTDTQYF	TGTGCCAGCAGCTGGTCGGCCCACCACACCTCTAGCACAGATACGCAGTATTTT
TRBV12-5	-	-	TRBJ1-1	CASGLSLNTEAFF	TGTGCTAGTGGTTTGTCCTTGAACACTGAAGCTTTCTTT
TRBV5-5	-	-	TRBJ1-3	CASTPSGTFSGNTIYF	TGTGCCAGCACTCCCTCGGGGACATTCTCTGGAAACACCATATATTTT
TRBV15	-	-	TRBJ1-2	CATSRPQDYGYTF	TGTGCCACCAGCAGACCTCAGGACTATGGCTACACCTTC
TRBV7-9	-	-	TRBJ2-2	CASSLLPDESTGELFF	TGTGCCAGCAGCTTACTCCCGGACGAAAGCACCGGGGAGCTGTTTTTT
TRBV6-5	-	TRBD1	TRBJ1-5	CASSSGTGNQPQHF	TGTGCCAGCAGTTCCGGGACAGGCAATCAGCCCCAGCATTTT
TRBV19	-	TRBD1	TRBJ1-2	CASTQTGTNYGYTF	TGTGCCAGTACCCAGACAGGGACCAACTATGGCTACACCTTC
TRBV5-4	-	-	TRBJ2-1	CASSSTGRSYNEQFF	TGTGCCAGCAGCTCCACAGGGAGGTCCTACAATGAGCAGTTCTTC